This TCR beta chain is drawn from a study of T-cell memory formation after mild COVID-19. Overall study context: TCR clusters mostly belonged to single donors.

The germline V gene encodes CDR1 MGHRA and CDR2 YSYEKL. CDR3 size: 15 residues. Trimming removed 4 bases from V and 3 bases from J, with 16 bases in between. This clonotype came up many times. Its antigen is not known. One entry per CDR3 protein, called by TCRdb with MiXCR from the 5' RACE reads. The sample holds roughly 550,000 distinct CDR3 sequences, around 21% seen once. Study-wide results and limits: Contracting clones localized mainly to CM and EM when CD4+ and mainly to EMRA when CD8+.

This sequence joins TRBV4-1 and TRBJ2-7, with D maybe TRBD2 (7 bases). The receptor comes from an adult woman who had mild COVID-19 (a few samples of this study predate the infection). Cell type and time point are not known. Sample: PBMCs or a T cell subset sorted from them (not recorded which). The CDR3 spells CASSLEGGGSYEQYF. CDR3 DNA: TGCGCCAGCAGCCTCGAGGGAGGGGGAAGCTACGAGCAGTACTTC.